This TCR beta chain was retrieved from a study of cytomegalovirus exposure and HLA in healthy donors. Overall study findings and caveats: Later, an analysis found that common viral pathogens appeared to be linked with several of the most significant clusters.

Primers included in the PCR were 60 Vbeta and 13 Jbeta primers. Profiling relied on immunoSEQ multiplex PCR, and the TCRdb table lists in-frame clones only, not all of them. The table has tens of thousands of clones, roughly 84% seen once. The V gene lost 6 bases and the J gene lost 6 bases, with 9 bases spanning the gap. The CDR3 runs 12 residues. The germline gives CDR1 LNHDA, CDR2 SQIVND (reference sequence). Details on this clone: Antigen: not known.

The receptor was derived from a human donor in good health. The source material was PBMCs. This chain links TRBV19 with TRBJ1-5; D remains ambiguous. CDR3 coding DNA: TGTGCCAGTAGACTAATGGGTCAGCCCCAGCATTTT. Protein product: CASRLMGQPQHF.